A single sample is the source of the 32 T cell receptor beta chains below, sequenced in a study of metastatic and nonmetastatic thyroid tumors. TCRdb reassembled clones from the PCR reads with MiXCR. The data hold about 48,000 clones, with about 20% observed a single time. No treatment of any kind had been given to any patient before thyroid surgery. Input material: blood. The source of these receptors is a male donor with papillary thyroid cancer or a benign thyroid nodule (not recorded which). Some clones in this sample may be carry-over from other donors' samples.

This clone occurred a few times. The CDR3 sequence: CASSSARGGQISSYNEQFF. CDR3 in DNA: TGTGCCAGCAGTTCAGCTAGGGGAGGGCAAATAAGCTCCTACAATGAGCAGTTCTTC. The genes are TRBV6-2 or TRBV6-3 and TRBJ2-1; 7 bases are shared with TRBD2. V lost 4 bases and J lost 0; bases outside the gene matches: 15. Looked up from germline, CDR1 is MNHEY and CDR2 is SVGEGT. The CDR3 loop spans 19 amino acids.

This clone was seen many times. The chain recombines TRBV11-3 with TRBJ2-7, with TRBD2 matching 9 bases. CDR3 length: 15 residues. After removal of 3 bases from V and 4 bases from J, the junction contained 7 bases not matched to a gene. The germline V gene has CDR1 SGHNT and CDR2 YENEEA. Written as DNA, the CDR3 is TGTGCCAGCAGCTTTTCGAGACTAGCGGTATACGAGCAGTACTTC. As protein: CASSFSRLAVYEQYF.

Details on this clone: One end of the junction varies from germline; a read error may be responsible. The rearrangement links TRBV10-2 to TRBJ2-3, with TRBD2 as a possible D gene (7 bases). Germline CDR1 is WSHSY and CDR2 is SAAADI. The CDR3 contains 16 residues. The CDR3: CSSSDFGGGLTDTQYF. The CDR3 DNA follows: TGCTCCAGCAGTGACTTCGGCGGGGGCCTCACAGATACGCAGTATTTT.

The gene calls are TRBV2 and TRBJ2-1; 8 nucleotides align to TRBD2. V lost 11 bases and J lost 8; bases outside the gene matches: 14. Germline CDR1 reads SNHLY; CDR2 reads FYNNEI. The CDR3 spans 14 residues. CDR3 in amino acids: CAGSGRANRDEQFF. Written as DNA, the CDR3 is TGTGCCGGGTCCGGGAGGGCGAATCGGGATGAGCAGTTCTTC.

As concerns this clone: This may be a read error: a much more frequent sequence differs by one nucleotide. The same CDR3 is also encoded by other DNA sequences in this sample. The CDR3 protein is CASSPGQSTDTQYF. The CDR3 DNA sequence: TGTGCCAGCAGCCCGGGACAGAGCACAGACACGCAGTATTTT. The chain joins TRBV7-3 to TRBJ2-3; TRBD1 aligns across 7 bases. Germline V lookup: CDR1 SGHTA, CDR2 FQGTGA. This CDR3 region has 14 residues.

This clone was detected ten times or more. This chain links TRBV29-1 with TRBJ2-3, with 7 bases that match TRBD2. V shed 3 bases and J 10 bases; nucleotides not matched to a gene: 13. Germline lookup yields CDR1 SQVTM and CDR2 ANQGSEA. The CDR3 contains 14 residues. DNA of the CDR3: TGCAGCGTTGAGTTGGGAGGGGCATTGTCGTCGCAGTATTTT. As protein: CSVELGGALSSQYF.

In its sample, this clone was seen many times. This chain connects TRBV6-2 or TRBV6-3 to TRBJ2-7; D possibly corresponds to TRBD1 (6 bases). The CDR3 contains 13 residues. The ends were cut back, 5 bases at V and 3 bases at J, with 11 bases in the middle. Germline values: CDR1 MNHEY, CDR2 SVGEGT. The CDR3 nucleotides read TGTGCCAGCAGTGCCCGGGACAACTACGAGCAGTACTTC. It yields the protein CASSARDNYEQYF.

This clone was seen at least ten times. J is TRBJ2-1 and V is TRBV6-4; 12 bases align to TRBD2. With 4 bases clipped from V and 6 bases from J, the junction kept 4 bases outside the gene matches. CDR1 is MRHNA and CDR2 is SNTAGT in the germline V gene. The CDR3 consists of 15 residues. This CDR3 reads CASSASGGGSNEQFF. The CDR3 region has the DNA TGTGCCAGCAGTGCTAGCGGGGGGGGGAGCAATGAGCAGTTCTTC.

Many counts were recorded for this clone. This may be a read error, as it is one base from a much larger clone. The chain is built from TRBV5-1 and TRBJ1-1; TRBD1 matches 12 bases. From germline, CDR1 is SGHRS and CDR2 YFSETQ. The CDR3 sequence is 14 residues long. Germline trimming cut 3 bases from V and 7 bases from J; bases unmatched to any gene: 4. Written as DNA, the CDR3 is TGCGCCAGCAGCTCGGGACAGGGGGCGGGTGAAGCTTTCTTT. Protein product: CASSSGQGAGEAFF.

This clone was picked up a small number of times. It may be a read error: a sequence one base away is much more abundant. The chain combines TRBV2 with TRBJ2-1; D might be TRBD1 (5 bases). CDR1 and CDR2 from the germline V gene are SNHLY and FYNNEI. The length of the CDR3 is 14 residues. The CDR3 spells CASSPQGSYNDQFF. CDR3 sequence (DNA): TGTGCCAGCAGCCCCCAGGGTTCCTACAATGATCAGTTCTTC. The full variable domain, its missing parts supplied by reference TRBV2 and TRBJ2-1, is EPEVTQTPSHQVTQMGQEVILRCVPISNHLYFYWYRQILGQKVEFLVSFYNNEISEKSEIFDDQFSVERPDGSNFTLKIRSTKLEDSAMYFCASSPQGSYNDQFFGPGTRLTVL.

This clone was picked up many times. This chain uses TRBV6-1 with TRBJ2-2; 10 nucleotides agree with TRBD2. The CDR3 runs to 16 residues. CDR1 and CDR2 (germline): MNHNS, SASEGT. Trimming at V came to 8 bases and at J to 0 bases, leaving 6 bases not matched to a gene. CDR3 bases: TGTGCCAGCCGGGAAGCGGGAGGGCCGAACACCGGGGAGCTGTTTTTT. This encodes CASREAGGPNTGELFF.

This clone was counted many times. The V and J genes are TRBV6-4 and TRBJ2-1; 7 nucleotides match TRBD2. From germline, CDR1 is MRHNA and CDR2 SNTAGT. V lost 2 bases to trimming and J lost 7 bases; unmatched junction nucleotides: 5. The CDR3 is 14 residues long. CDR3: CASSDGGGPNEQFF. CDR3 DNA sequence: TGTGCCAGCAGTGACGGGGGAGGGCCTAATGAGCAGTTCTTC.

The rearrangement links TRBV19 to TRBJ1-2, with 7 bases matching TRBD1. CDR3 size: 15 residues. V was clipped by 5 bases and J by 0 bases; unmatched bases: 6. Germline V gene lookup returns CDR1 LNHDA and CDR2 SQIVND (reference sequence). The CDR3 region has the DNA TGTGCCAGTAGTCCAACAGGGGAAACTAACTATGGCTACACCTTC. This sequence encodes CASSPTGETNYGYTF. The full variable domain, rest sourced from reference TRBV19 and TRBJ1-2, is DGGITQSPKYLFRKEGQNVTLSCEQNLNHDAMYWYRQDPGQGLRLIYYSQIVNDFQKGDIAEGYSVSREKKESFPLTVTSAQKNPTAFYLCASSPTGETNYGYTFGSGTRLTVV.

In its sample, this clone was seen many times. J is TRBJ1-3 and V is TRBV12-3 or TRBV12-4, with TRBD1 matching 10 bases. The CDR3 contains 17 residues. With 3 bases clipped from V and 3 bases from J, the junction kept 8 bases outside the gene matches. CDR3 sequence (DNA): TGTGCCAGCAGTTTTAGACAGGGGGCATCCCTTGGAAACACCATATATTTT. Translating gives CASSFRQGASLGNTIYF.

Note on this clone: Other DNA sequences in the sample encode the same CDR3. V and J are TRBV6-1 and TRBJ1-5; no reliable D call. Germline CDR1 MNHNS, CDR2 SASEGT. The CDR3 sequence is 12 residues long. This chain's CDR3 is CAGQVDNQPQHF. The CDR3 bases are TGTGCAGGCCAGGTTGACAATCAGCCCCAGCATTTT.

The table lists this clone with many counts. The gene calls are TRBV28 and TRBJ1-1, with 9 bases that match TRBD1. Per germline, CDR1 MDHEN and CDR2 SYDVKM. The length of the CDR3 is 14 residues. The junction had 6 bases not matched to a gene; V was cut back by 6 bases and J by 4 bases. CDR3 region: CASRGTGRVTEAFF. The CDR3 DNA follows: TGTGCCAGCAGGGGGACAGGGCGAGTCACTGAAGCTTTCTTT. The complete variable domain, with remaining parts taken from reference TRBV28 and TRBJ1-1, reads DVKVTQSSRYLVKRTGEKVFLECVQDMDHENMFWYRQDPGLGLRLIYFSYDVKMKEKGDIPEGYSVSREKKERFSLILESASTNQTSMYLCASRGTGRVTEAFFGQGTRLTVV.

Here the CDR3 reads CASSALVGGITGELFF. The CDR3 coding sequence is TGCGCCAGCAGTGCCCTAGTCGGCGGGATAACCGGGGAGCTGTTTTTT. The J gene is TRBJ2-2, the V gene TRBV4-1, with D maybe TRBD2 (6 bases). The germline V gene encodes CDR1 MGHRA and CDR2 YSYEKL. Trimming took off 6 bases at V and 5 bases at J, with 19 bases between the two ends. This CDR3 has 16 amino acids.

Note on this clone: The sample contains more than one DNA sequence encoding this CDR3. The chain employs TRBV29-1 and TRBJ2-1; a weak D match, TRBD1 (5 bases). The CDR3 spans 13 residues. CDR1 and CDR2 (germline): SQVTM, ANQGSEA. V lost 3 bases and J 1 base, leaving 7 bases between the germline ends. For the CDR3, the DNA is TGCAGCGTTGACAGGGATTCCTACAATGAGCAGTTCTTC. Its translation: CSVDRDSYNEQFF.

This clone occurred many times. J is TRBJ1-5 and V is TRBV20-1, with a possible D match to TRBD1 (5 bases). CDR3 length: 15 residues. Germline CDR1 and CDR2: DFQATT and SNEGSKA (reference sequence). V was trimmed by 0 bases and J by 6 bases, leaving 15 bases between them. The CDR3 DNA reads as TGCAGTGCTAGAGATCGGGTAGGGACGGGTCAGCCCCAGCATTTT. Its protein is CSARDRVGTGQPQHF.

This clone was seen repeatedly, ten times or more. This chain links TRBV13 with TRBJ2-3, with a possible D match to TRBD2 (5 bases). Germline CDR1 PRHDT, CDR2 FYEKMQ (reference sequence). The CDR3 length is 15 residues. V was cut by 1 base and J by 2 bases, with 10 bases left in between. The CDR3 nucleotides are TGTGCCAGCAGCTTAGTGCTAGCTAACACAGATACGCAGTATTTT. Translated, it gives CASSLVLANTDTQYF.

V is TRBV7-3 and J is TRBJ2-5; TRBD2 matches 7 bases. The length of the CDR3 is 15 residues. Per the germline V gene, CDR1 is SGHTA and CDR2 is FQGTGA. Trimming removed 3 bases from V and 5 bases from J; junction bases left unmatched: 9. In DNA, the CDR3 is TGTGCCAGCAGCTTGGCGGGGGATACCGGGGAGACCCAGTACTTC. It encodes CASSLAGDTGETQYF.

This chain uses TRBV7-6 with TRBJ2-7; TRBD1 agrees at 8 bases. CDR1 SGHVS and CDR2 FNYEAQ come from the germline V gene. This CDR3 contains 15 residues. The ends lost 10 bases at V and 2 bases at J; junction bases unmatched: 13. CDR3 sequence (DNA): TGTGCCACCTGCCCAGGGACAGGTGGACCCTACGAGCAGTACTTC. It encodes CATCPGTGGPYEQYF.

The rearrangement uses TRBV30 and TRBJ1-2; D might be TRBD1 (6 bases). Per the germline V gene, CDR1 is GTSNPN and CDR2 is SVGIG (reference sequence). The CDR3 has 13 residues. V gave up 5 bases and J gave up 4 bases, with 14 bases separating them. The chain's CDR3 is CAWGMDSFYGYTF. DNA for the CDR3: TGTGCCTGGGGGATGGACAGCTTCTATGGCTACACCTTC.

This sequence joins TRBV6-5 and TRBJ2-1; TRBD2 aligns across 9 bases. CDR3 length: 17 amino acids. Trimming cost V 5 bases and J 6 bases; bases outside gene matches: 14. Germline-derived CDR1 and CDR2 are MNHEY and SVGAGI. The CDR3 region has the DNA TGTGCCAGCAGTCACCTCGCGGGGGGGGTTGTCAGCAATGAGCAGTTCTTC. Its protein product is CASSHLAGGVVSNEQFF.

This clone has ten or more counts. The chain carries TRBV28 and TRBJ1-2; D perhaps matches TRBD1 (5 bases). Germline V gene data show CDR1 as MDHEN and CDR2 as SYDVKM. This CDR3 has 11 residues. Trimming left V 8 bases short and J 3 bases short, with 7 bases between. This CDR3 is CASGRDYGYTF. Written as DNA, the CDR3 is TGTGCCAGCGGCAGGGACTATGGCTACACCTTC.

At least ten counts were recorded for this clone. The chain has TRBV27 and TRBJ1-6; 10 bases align to TRBD1. Losses at the gene ends were 5 bases for V and 5 bases for J; bases not matched to a gene: 3. The CDR3 loop spans 15 amino acids. Germline CDR1 MNHEY, CDR2 SMNVEV (reference sequence). CDR3 sequence (DNA): TGTGCCAGCAGTCGGACAGGGGGGAATAATTCACCCCTCCACTTT. It specifies CASSRTGGNNSPLHF.

V gene TRBV19 combines with J gene TRBJ2-3, with D perhaps matching TRBD1 (5 bases). Germline CDR1 LNHDA, CDR2 SQIVND (reference sequence). Trimming cost V 7 bases and J 2 bases, with 16 bases left between them. The CDR3 extends over 15 amino acids. The CDR3 is CASIAGCPSTDTQYF. For the CDR3, the DNA is TGTGCCAGTATCGCAGGGTGCCCTTCCACAGATACGCAGTATTTT.

This clone was recorded at least ten times. The chain combines TRBV20-1 with TRBJ2-3; D is perhaps TRBD2 (6 bases). The ends were cut back, 5 bases at V and 3 bases at J, with 12 bases in the middle. Per the germline V gene, CDR1 is DFQATT and CDR2 is SNEGSKA (reference sequence). The CDR3 covers 13 residues. The CDR3 here is CSARGYSTDTQYF. CDR3 DNA sequence: TGCAGTGCTCGGGGGTACTCGACAGATACGCAGTATTTT.

J is TRBJ2-1 and V is TRBV18; 7 nucleotides align to TRBD1. V lost 3 bases to trimming and J lost 2 bases; unmatched junction nucleotides: 7. CDR3 size: 16 residues. Germline CDR1 and CDR2: KGHSH and LQKENI. CDR3 bases: TGTGCCAGCTCACCCCGCCGACAGGGAACCTACAATGAGCAGTTCTTC. Translation gives CASSPRRQGTYNEQFF.

This clone was recorded many times. The rearrangement joins TRBV3-1 to TRBJ1-4; 7 bases fit TRBD1. CDR3 length: 15 residues. V trimming: 0 bases; J trimming: 11 bases; junction bases outside the gene matches: 9. Germline-derived CDR1 and CDR2 are LGHDT and YNNKEL (reference sequence). The CDR3 loop is CASSQDYRGAGKLFF. The CDR3 coding sequence is TGTGCCAGCAGCCAAGATTACAGGGGCGCCGGTAAACTGTTTTTT.

At least ten counts were recorded for this clone. V is TRBV20-1 and J is TRBJ2-1; TRBD2 matches at 16 bases. V shed 6 bases and J 7 bases; nucleotides not matched to a gene: 6. CDR1 and CDR2 from the germline V gene are DFQATT and SNEGSKA (reference sequence). The length of the CDR3 is 15 residues. The CDR3 is CSAGLAGGLRNEQFF. In DNA, the CDR3 is TGCAGTGCGGGACTAGCGGGAGGGCTTAGGAATGAGCAGTTCTTC.

The chain is built from TRBV4-3 and TRBJ1-1, with D perhaps TRBD1 (5 bases). The CDR3 loop spans 14 amino acids. Trimming took 3 bases from V and 7 from J, leaving 15 bases between them. Germline lookup yields CDR1 LGHNA and CDR2 YSLEER. In DNA form, the CDR3 reads TGCGCCAGCAGCCATAGGCGCGGGGGGAGTGAAGCTTTCTTT. This translates into CASSHRRGGSEAFF.